These T cell receptor beta chains were read from a single sample in a study of blood T cells in healthy people across ages. TCRdb processed the 5' RACE reads anew with MiXCR; each CDR3 protein has one entry. The sample lists 2 million or so distinct CDR3 sequences; 49% were seen once. Sequencing was carried out using blood. The receptors here all came from a middle-aged woman in good health. Each CDR3 is given with its conserved first and last residue. Fields, in order: CDR3 protein, CDR3 length, J gene, clone size, V gene. Some rows have no size entry. The others give once, few or many, or a class for an expanded clone.

cdr3_aa: CATAYGGWDTIYF
cdr3_length: 13
j_call: TRBJ1-3
clone_size: .
v_call: TRBV2

cdr3_aa: CASSPGLGAGAPTDTQYF
cdr3_length: 18
j_call: TRBJ2-3
clone_size: .
v_call: TRBV5-1

cdr3_aa: CASRRRDTGDGYTF
cdr3_length: 14
j_call: TRBJ1-2
clone_size: few
v_call: TRBV12-3/TRBV12-4

cdr3_aa: CASSLGVYGTGGLLNEQVF
cdr3_length: 19
j_call: TRBJ2-1
clone_size: .
v_call: TRBV7-2

cdr3_aa: CASSLPGQQETQYF
cdr3_length: 14
j_call: TRBJ2-5
clone_size: few
v_call: TRBV9

cdr3_aa: CASSLTDDTQYF
cdr3_length: 12
j_call: TRBJ2-3
clone_size: .
v_call: TRBV7-3

cdr3_aa: CASSVSGGDYGYTF
cdr3_length: 14
j_call: TRBJ1-2
clone_size: .
v_call: TRBV18

cdr3_aa: CASSLPAGTPETQYF
cdr3_length: 15
j_call: TRBJ2-5
clone_size: few
v_call: TRBV28

cdr3_aa: CASSYPLVGEETQYF
cdr3_length: 15
j_call: .
clone_size: .
v_call: TRBV6-2/TRBV6-3

cdr3_aa: CASNMGQVTTEAFF
cdr3_length: 14
j_call: TRBJ1-1
clone_size: .
v_call: TRBV12-3/TRBV12-4

cdr3_aa: CSANRGGTYEQYF
cdr3_length: 13
j_call: TRBJ2-7
clone_size: .
v_call: TRBV20-1

cdr3_aa: CASSVDETFTRGYTF
cdr3_length: 15
j_call: TRBJ1-2
clone_size: few
v_call: TRBV9

cdr3_aa: CASSLGTGRNNEQFF
cdr3_length: 15
j_call: TRBJ2-1
clone_size: few
v_call: TRBV12-3/TRBV12-4

cdr3_aa: CASSLSGGVTYNEQFF
cdr3_length: 16
j_call: TRBJ2-1
clone_size: .
v_call: TRBV7-9

cdr3_aa: CSVARDDYEQYF
cdr3_length: 12
j_call: TRBJ2-7
clone_size: few
v_call: TRBV29-1

cdr3_aa: CATSRVRGIGAEAFF
cdr3_length: 15
j_call: TRBJ1-1
clone_size: .
v_call: TRBV15

cdr3_aa: CSAMTGMGYEQYF
cdr3_length: 13
j_call: TRBJ2-7
clone_size: .
v_call: TRBV20-1

cdr3_aa: CASSSADRGVRGYTF
cdr3_length: 15
j_call: TRBJ1-2
clone_size: .
v_call: TRBV12-3/TRBV12-4

cdr3_aa: CASSSHHQETQYF
cdr3_length: 13
j_call: TRBJ2-5
clone_size: .
v_call: TRBV7-9

cdr3_aa: CASSLPGTSVETQYF
cdr3_length: 15
j_call: TRBJ2-5
clone_size: .
v_call: TRBV28

cdr3_aa: CASSQALAGGITDTQYF
cdr3_length: 17
j_call: TRBJ2-3
clone_size: few
v_call: TRBV4-2

cdr3_aa: CASSFSGQTIYEQYF
cdr3_length: 15
j_call: TRBJ2-7
clone_size: few
v_call: TRBV7-2

cdr3_aa: CSAPGDLGYNEQYF
cdr3_length: 14
j_call: .
clone_size: .
v_call: TRBV20-1

cdr3_aa: CASSRRKGTEAFF
cdr3_length: 13
j_call: TRBJ1-1
clone_size: .
v_call: TRBV4-3

cdr3_aa: CASSSQGRINEKLFF
cdr3_length: 15
j_call: TRBJ1-4
clone_size: .
v_call: TRBV5-4

cdr3_aa: CASSPSLGPYGYTF
cdr3_length: 14
j_call: TRBJ1-2
clone_size: .
v_call: TRBV18

cdr3_aa: CSAEPRQTRNTEAFF
cdr3_length: 15
j_call: TRBJ1-1
clone_size: .
v_call: TRBV20-1

cdr3_aa: CASSHGGKQETQYF
cdr3_length: 14
j_call: .
clone_size: .
v_call: TRBV6-6

cdr3_aa: CASSSPQGAADTQYF
cdr3_length: 15
j_call: TRBJ2-3
clone_size: .
v_call: TRBV6-6